This TCR beta chain is from a study of blood T cell repertoires in COVID-19. In the study overall: Acute and convalescent COVID-19 specimens originated in the United States, Italy and Spain. T cells, B-cell-depleted T cells, or PBMCs provided the cDNA or gDNA that served as material.

V dropped 2 bases and J dropped 2 bases, with 17 bases sitting between them. This CDR3 has 17 amino acids. The germline V gene encodes CDR1 MGHRA and CDR2 YSYEKL. As processed by the authors: Estimation of nucleated cell counts was performed using reference gene primer amplification. The data were produced by immunoSEQ multiplex PCR, yet TCRdb's version contains in-frame clones alone and is incomplete. The V and J calls and the clone size are those of that table, but D and trimming were determined from the DNA. The sample has around 180,000 clones, less than 90% seen once; the top ten hold roughly 25%. This clone was detected a few times.

The specimen was peripheral blood. The receptor was derived from a man in his sixties with acute or convalescent COVID-19. The chain carries TRBV4-1 and TRBJ2-3, with D hard to call. For the CDR3, the DNA is TGCGCCAGCAGCCAAATAAGTCTGCGGAGATCCACAGATACGCAGTATTTT. Translation gives CASSQISLRRSTDTQYF.